These 21 T cell receptor beta chains came from one sample sequenced in a study of human thymus T cells. TCRdb keeps only in-frame clones here, not all; method: immunoSEQ multiplex PCR. The sample lists under 70,000 clones; 94% were seen once. Input material: blood. The origin of the receptors is a boy younger than two with a congenital heart defect but otherwise immunologically healthy.

This chain joins TRBV11-2 and TRBJ2-3; no clear D gene. The CDR3 spans 15 residues. Germline V gene sequence: CDR1 SGHAT, CDR2 FQNNGV. The ends were cut back, 1 base at V and 0 bases at J, with 8 bases in the middle. CDR3 sequence reads: CASSLVFRSTDTQYF. In nucleotides, the CDR3 is TGTGCCAGCAGCTTAGTCTTCAGAAGCACAGATACGCAGTATTTT.

V is TRBV20-1 and J is TRBJ1-1, with D perhaps matching TRBD1 (5 bases). The CDR3 totals 11 residues. Germline values: CDR1 DFQATT, CDR2 SNEGSKA (reference sequence). The V gene lost 3 bases and the J gene lost 9 bases, with 11 bases spanning the gap. CDR3 nucleotides: TGCAGTGCTAGCGCGCAGGACAAAGCTTTCTTT. Translation: CSASAQDKAFF.

This chain uses TRBV2 with TRBJ2-5, with D tentatively TRBD1 or TRBD2 (7 bases each). V was trimmed by 6 bases and J by 5 bases, leaving 16 bases between them. This CDR3 region has 14 residues. Germline CDR1 is SNHLY and CDR2 is FYNNEI. DNA of the CDR3: TGTGCCAGCAGAAGGCAGGGGGGGATGGAGACCCAGTACTTC. This encodes CASRRQGGMETQYF.

This chain uses TRBV19 with TRBJ2-7; TRBD2 matches 12 bases. Germline V gives CDR1 LNHDA, CDR2 SQIVND (reference sequence). V shed 3 bases, J shed 0 bases, and the junction held 6 bases outside the gene matches. The CDR3 has 17 amino acids. The CDR3 here is CASSILTTSGGSYEQYF. DNA for the CDR3: TGTGCCAGTAGTATCCTCACGACTAGCGGGGGCTCCTACGAGCAGTACTTC.

The V call is TRBV6-1, the J call TRBJ2-3; 8 nucleotides agree with TRBD1. Germline-derived CDR1 and CDR2 are MNHNS and SASEGT. The J segment lost 2 bases and the V segment lost 10 bases, leaving 8 bases of the junction unmatched. This CDR3 is built from 14 residues. Here the CDR3 DNA reads TGTGCCACCCTACCGGGACAGGCCACAGATACGCAGTATTTT. Protein sequence: CATLPGQATDTQYF.

The V gene is TRBV6-1, the J gene TRBJ2-7; 7 bases agree with TRBD1. The V and J ends lost 0 bases and 4 bases, in that order; junction bases with no gene match: 3. Germline loops: CDR1 MNHNS, CDR2 SASEGT. The CDR3 spans 14 residues. This CDR3 is CASSEAMGQYEQYF. DNA for the CDR3: TGTGCCAGCAGTGAAGCTATGGGACAGTACGAGCAGTACTTC.

The rearrangement uses TRBV7-3 and TRBJ2-1; a possible D gene is TRBD2 (6 bases). Trimming cost V 0 bases and J 3 bases, with 9 bases left between them. The length of the CDR3 is 15 residues. Germline values: CDR1 SGHTA, CDR2 FQGTGA. CDR3 amino acids: CASSLTPGGYNEQFF. CDR3 nucleotide sequence: TGTGCCAGCAGCTTAACCCCCGGGGGCTACAATGAGCAGTTCTTC.

The chain recombines TRBV30 with TRBJ2-1; possibly TRBD2 for D (6 bases). V lost 7 bases and J lost 0, with 13 bases in between. There are 14 residues in the CDR3. Germline-derived CDR1 and CDR2 are GTSNPN and SVGIG (reference sequence). The CDR3 DNA reads TGTGCCTACCGGGACTGGAGCTCCTACAATGAGCAGTTCTTC. It translates to CAYRDWSSYNEQFF.

The chain couples TRBV5-1 to TRBJ1-1; 7 bases fit TRBD1. With 4 bases clipped from V and 8 bases from J, the junction kept 17 bases outside the gene matches. CDR3 length equals 16 residues. Per the germline V gene, CDR1 is SGHRS and CDR2 is YFSETQ. In DNA form, the CDR3 reads TGCGCCAGCAGCACCAAACCTGGGACAGCCCCGGGGGAAGCTTTCTTT. Translating gives CASSTKPGTAPGEAFF.

The chain couples TRBV6-5 to TRBJ1-2; 8 bases line up with TRBD1. From germline, CDR1 is MNHEY and CDR2 SVGAGI. The CDR3 sequence is 13 residues long. Trimming removed 6 bases from V and 4 bases from J; junction bases left unmatched: 4. CDR3 coding DNA: TGTGCCAGCAGGGCCGACAGGGGCTATGGCTACACCTTC. Its protein product is CASRADRGYGYTF.

The V and J genes are TRBV5-1 and TRBJ2-1; 10 nucleotides match TRBD2. The V segment lost 0 bases and the J segment 6 bases; nucleotides outside the gene matches: 3. The CDR3 extends over 15 amino acids. Germline CDR1 SGHRS, CDR2 YFSETQ. The DNA of the CDR3 is TGCGCCAGCAGCTTGGTCCTAGCGGGAGTCAATGAGCAGTTCTTC. Its protein product is CASSLVLAGVNEQFF.

This chain uses TRBV4-1 with TRBJ2-1, with 15 bases matching TRBD2. Germline V gene lookup returns CDR1 MGHRA and CDR2 YSYEKL. Unmatched junction bases numbered 0, after V lost 0 bases and J lost 9 bases. This CDR3 comprises 15 residues. CDR3 protein: CASSQEGLAGGEQFF. DNA of the CDR3: TGCGCCAGCAGCCAAGAGGGACTAGCGGGAGGTGAGCAGTTCTTC.

J is TRBJ1-4 and V is TRBV19; D gene uncertain. The germline V gene has CDR1 LNHDA and CDR2 SQIVND (reference sequence). The V gene lost 3 bases and the J gene lost 8 bases, with 10 bases spanning the gap. The CDR3 has 13 residues. CDR3 bases: TGTGCCAGTAGTATCCTCGCCGGAGAAAAACTGTTTTTT. Its protein product is CASSILAGEKLFF. Based on the CDR3 plus reference TRBV19 and TRBJ1-4, the full variable domain is DGGITQSPKYLFRKEGQNVTLSCEQNLNHDAMYWYRQDPGQGLRLIYYSQIVNDFQKGDIAEGYSVSREKKESFPLTVTSAQKNPTAFYLCASSILAGEKLFFGSGTQLSVL.

The V call is TRBV25-1, the J call TRBJ2-1; possible D gene TRBD2, 5 bases. Trimming took 1 base from V and 4 from J, leaving 11 bases between them. Germline assignment: CDR1 MGHDK and CDR2 SYGVNS. The CDR3 is made up of 15 amino acids. CDR3 residues: CASSELETIYNEQFF. The CDR3 bases are TGTGCCAGCAGTGAATTGGAGACTATATACAATGAGCAGTTCTTC.

The chain recombines TRBV18 with TRBJ2-3; tentative D call: TRBD1 (7 bases). The germline CDR1 and CDR2 sequences are KGHSH and LQKENI. With 3 bases removed from V and 2 bases from J, the gap between germline ends came to 15 bases. CDR3 length equals 16 residues. The chain's CDR3 is CASSPRAGGLTDTQYF. In nucleotides, the CDR3 is TGTGCCAGCTCACCTCGGGCAGGGGGGCTCACAGATACGCAGTATTTT.

The chain joins TRBV4-1 to TRBJ2-7; D uncertain. Trimming shortened V by 0 bases and J by 3 bases, and 9 bases separated the two germline ends. In germline, CDR1 is MGHRA, CDR2 YSYEKL. CDR3 length: 14 amino acids. The CDR3 reads CASSQDLGNYEQYF. The CDR3, as DNA: TGCGCCAGCAGCCAAGATCTAGGGAACTACGAGCAGTACTTC.

The gene calls are TRBV5-5 and TRBJ1-6; 7 nucleotides agree with TRBD1. CDR3 length: 16 residues. The V and J ends lost 2 bases and 6 bases, in that order; junction bases with no gene match: 8. Per germline, CDR1 SGHKS and CDR2 YYEKEE (reference sequence). CDR3 DNA: TGTGCCAGCAGCTTCCAGAACAGGGGCAGTAATTCACCCCTCCACTTT. Protein sequence: CASSFQNRGSNSPLHF. The full variable domain, its missing parts supplied by reference TRBV5-5 and TRBJ1-6, is DAGVTQSPTHLIKTRGQQVTLRCSPISGHKSVSWYQQVLGQGPQFIFQYYEKEERGRGNFPDRFSARQFPNYSSELNVNALLLGDSALYLCASSFQNRGSNSPLHFGNGTRLTVT.

V and J are TRBV27 and TRBJ1-2, with D possibly matching TRBD1 (5 bases). V was cut by 3 bases and J by 0 bases, with 11 bases left in between. Germline V gene data show CDR1 as MNHEY and CDR2 as SMNVEV (reference sequence). The CDR3 contains 15 residues. CDR3 DNA: TGTGCCAGCAGTTTGGGGCCGCGGACTAACTATGGCTACACCTTC. It is translated as CASSLGPRTNYGYTF.

The V and J genes are TRBV7-2 and TRBJ2-5, with D perhaps matching TRBD1 (6 bases). V lost 2 bases and J lost 4, with 14 bases in between. Germline assignment: CDR1 SGHTA and CDR2 FQGNSA. CDR3 length: 15 amino acids. This CDR3 is CASSLTQGRGETQYF. The CDR3 DNA reads as TGTGCCAGCAGCTTAACCCAGGGGCGCGGAGAGACCCAGTACTTC.

The chain employs TRBV7-3 and TRBJ2-2; the D is unclear. Germline-derived CDR1 and CDR2 are SGHTA and FQGTGA. Trimming took 5 bases from V and 4 from J, leaving 11 bases between them. The CDR3 sequence is 14 residues long. CDR3 in DNA: TGTGCCAGCAGCCCTAGATCCTCCACCGGGGAGCTGTTTTTT. Translation: CASSPRSSTGELFF.

The rearrangement joins TRBV5-1 to TRBJ2-7; 7 bases are a match to TRBD1. Germline V gives CDR1 SGHRS, CDR2 YFSETQ. There are 12 residues in the CDR3. The ends lost 1 base at V and 5 bases at J; junction bases unmatched: 0. The chain's CDR3 is CASSLQGDEQYF. The CDR3 region has the DNA TGCGCCAGCAGCTTGCAGGGGGACGAGCAGTACTTC.